These T cell receptor beta chains were read from a single sample in a study of cytomegalovirus exposure and HLA in healthy donors. This table comes from immunoSEQ multiplex PCR, and its TCRdb copy is limited to in-frame clones, with some not included. The sample is made up of roughly 60,000 clones, and the top ten hold roughly 4% of it. The sequenced sample consisted of PBMCs. The receptor source for this set is a male donor in good health and CMV-seronegative. Each CDR3 is given without its conserved first and last residue.

j_call v_call cdr3_aa
TRBJ1-2 TRBV21-1 ASSKEEGRDYGYT
TRBJ2-7 TRBV5-1 ASSFSGGGNEQY
TRBJ2-1 TRBV27 ASSPDRDNEQF
TRBJ1-2 TRBV5-1 ASSLEGTGYGYT
TRBJ2-7 TRBV27 ASSLGLAAVPYEQY
TRBJ1-1 TRBV5-8 ASSFVNGNTEAF
TRBJ2-7 TRBV7-2 ASSLTGLVDEQY
TRBJ1-1 TRBV28 ASSFIGQGFEAF
TRBJ2-7 TRBV2 ASSRGQGSGEQY
TRBJ2-5 TRBV5-1 ASAPGQYQETQY
TRBJ1-2 TRBV6-5 ASRRDRGVYGYT
TRBJ2-5 TRBV9 ASSVEGQGKETQY
TRBJ1-3 TRBV10-3 ATTGANSGNTIY
TRBJ1-2 TRBV30 AGSVLGARNYGYT
TRBJ1-5 TRBV6-1 ASGNRENQPQH
TRBJ2-7 TRBV7-9 ASSSPVTGATAYEQY
TRBJ1-5 TRBV19 ASNEDRNSNQPQH
TRBJ2-3 TRBV7-9 ASSLKPGQGRGGADTQY
TRBJ2-7 TRBV14 AGSQRQGTPAYEQY
TRBJ2-3 TRBV7-9 ASSVGPDTQY
TRBJ1-1 TRBV27 ASSGYQGMNTEAF
TRBJ1-2 TRBV7-9 ASSLPSYGYT
TRBJ2-1 TRBV7-3 ASSLTGGRAHEQF
TRBJ2-7 TRBV10-3 AISNRTGYTEQY
TRBJ1-2 TRBV7-9 ASSNRVIGYGYT
TRBJ1-1 TRBV7-9 ASSLDYEGDTEAF
NA TRBV21-1 ASSKTPGRDRTYEQY
TRBJ1-1 TRBV11-2 ASSLELGQRRTEAF
TRBJ1-2 TRBV18 ASSPSTVGHDCGYT
TRBJ2-2 TRBV4-2 ASSLTGDTGELF
TRBJ1-4 TRBV4-1 ASSQETGTTNEKLF
TRBJ2-7 TRBV7-9 ASSSGRAYEQY
TRBJ1-1 TRBV2 ASSETRESEAF
TRBJ1-6 TRBV6-5 ASRQRAGESPLH
TRBJ2-1 TRBV28 ASSLPGSSYNEQF
TRBJ2-4 TRBV5-8 ASSFTGGAYTKNIQY
TRBJ2-3 TRBV4-1 ASSQDRGASTDTQY
TRBJ2-3 TRBV18 ASSPTSGRQDTQY
TRBJ1-1 TRBV5-1 ASSWGTANTEAF
TRBJ2-5 TRBV27 ASSKTSGHLQETQY
TRBJ1-2 TRBV28 ASSFLTGRGYGYT
TRBJ1-2 TRBV2 ASRPTSTSYGYT
TRBJ2-6 TRBV4-1 ASSQAFPGANVLT
TRBJ1-1 TRBV12-5 ASGLGTGEAF
TRBJ1-2 TRBV6-1 ASSEAGGGGGYT
TRBJ2-7 TRBV19 ASSEGQSYEQY
TRBJ2-1 TRBV4-1 ASSKGRRTGSDNEQF
TRBJ2-5 TRBV4-3 ASSQGLWETQY
TRBJ2-7 TRBV30 APWLRGRYEQY
TRBJ1-5 TRBV10-3 AISESKPGISNQPQH
TRBJ2-6 TRBV4-1 ASGPQETGANVLT